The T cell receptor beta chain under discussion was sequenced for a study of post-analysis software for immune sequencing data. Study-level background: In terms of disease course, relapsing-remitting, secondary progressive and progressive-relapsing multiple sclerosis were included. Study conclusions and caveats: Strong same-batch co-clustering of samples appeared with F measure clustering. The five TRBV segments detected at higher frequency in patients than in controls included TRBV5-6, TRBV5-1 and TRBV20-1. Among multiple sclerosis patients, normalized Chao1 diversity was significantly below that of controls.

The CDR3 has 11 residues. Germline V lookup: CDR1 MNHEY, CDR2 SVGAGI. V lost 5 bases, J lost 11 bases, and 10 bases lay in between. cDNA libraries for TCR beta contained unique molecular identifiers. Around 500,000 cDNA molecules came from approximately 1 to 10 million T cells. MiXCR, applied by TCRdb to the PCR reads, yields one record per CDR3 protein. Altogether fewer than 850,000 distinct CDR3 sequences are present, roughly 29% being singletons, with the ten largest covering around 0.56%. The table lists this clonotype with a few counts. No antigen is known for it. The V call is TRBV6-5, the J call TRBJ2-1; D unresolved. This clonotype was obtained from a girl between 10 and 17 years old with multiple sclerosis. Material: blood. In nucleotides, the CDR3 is TGTGCCAGCAGTCGCGATTCTAAGCAGTTCTTC. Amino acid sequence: CASSRDSKQFF.